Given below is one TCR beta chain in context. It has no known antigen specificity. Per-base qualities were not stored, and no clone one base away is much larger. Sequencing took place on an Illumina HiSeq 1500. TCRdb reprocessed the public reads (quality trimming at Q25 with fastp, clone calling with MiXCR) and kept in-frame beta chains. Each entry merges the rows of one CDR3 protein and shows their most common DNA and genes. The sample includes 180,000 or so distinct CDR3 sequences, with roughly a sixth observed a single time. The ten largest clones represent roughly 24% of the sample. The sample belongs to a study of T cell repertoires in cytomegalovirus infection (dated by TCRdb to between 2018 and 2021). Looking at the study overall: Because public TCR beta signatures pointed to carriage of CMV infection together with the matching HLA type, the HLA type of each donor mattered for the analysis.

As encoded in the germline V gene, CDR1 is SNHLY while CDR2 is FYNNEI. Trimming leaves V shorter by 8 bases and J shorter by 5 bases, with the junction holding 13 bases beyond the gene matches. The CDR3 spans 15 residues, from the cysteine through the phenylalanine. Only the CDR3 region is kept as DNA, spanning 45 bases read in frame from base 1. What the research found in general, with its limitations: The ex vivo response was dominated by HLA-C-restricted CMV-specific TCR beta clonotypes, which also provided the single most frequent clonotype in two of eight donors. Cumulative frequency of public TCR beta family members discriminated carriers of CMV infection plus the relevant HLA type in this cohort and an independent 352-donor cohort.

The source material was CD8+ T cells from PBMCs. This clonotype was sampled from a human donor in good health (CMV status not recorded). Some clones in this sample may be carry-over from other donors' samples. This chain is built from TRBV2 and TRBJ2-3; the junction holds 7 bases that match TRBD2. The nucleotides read TGTGCCAGCCCCGAAGTAGGAGGGGAGGGAGATACGCAGTATTTT. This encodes CASPEVGGEGDTQYF.